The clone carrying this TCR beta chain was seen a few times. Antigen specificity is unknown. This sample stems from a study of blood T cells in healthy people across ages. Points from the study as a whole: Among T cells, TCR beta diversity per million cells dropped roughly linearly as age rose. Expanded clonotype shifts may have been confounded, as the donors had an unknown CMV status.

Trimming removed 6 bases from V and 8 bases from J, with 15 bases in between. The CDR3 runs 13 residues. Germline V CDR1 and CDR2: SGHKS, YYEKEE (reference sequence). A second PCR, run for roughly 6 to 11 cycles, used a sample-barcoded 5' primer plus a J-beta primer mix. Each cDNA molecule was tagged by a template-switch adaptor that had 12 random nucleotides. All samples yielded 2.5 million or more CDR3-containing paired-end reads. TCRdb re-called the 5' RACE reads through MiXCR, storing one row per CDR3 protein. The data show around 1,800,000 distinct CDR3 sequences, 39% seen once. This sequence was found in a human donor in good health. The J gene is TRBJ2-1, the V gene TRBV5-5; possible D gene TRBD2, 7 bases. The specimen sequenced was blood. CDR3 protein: CASTPPGGDEQFF. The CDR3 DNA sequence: TGTGCCAGCACGCCCCCGGGGGGCGATGAGCAGTTCTTC. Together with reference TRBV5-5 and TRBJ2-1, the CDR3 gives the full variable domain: DAGVTQSPTHLIKTRGQQVTLRCSPISGHKSVSWYQQVLGQGPQFIFQYYEKEERGRGNFPDRFSARQFPNYSSELNVNALLLGDSALYLCASTPPGGDEQFFGPGTRLTVL.